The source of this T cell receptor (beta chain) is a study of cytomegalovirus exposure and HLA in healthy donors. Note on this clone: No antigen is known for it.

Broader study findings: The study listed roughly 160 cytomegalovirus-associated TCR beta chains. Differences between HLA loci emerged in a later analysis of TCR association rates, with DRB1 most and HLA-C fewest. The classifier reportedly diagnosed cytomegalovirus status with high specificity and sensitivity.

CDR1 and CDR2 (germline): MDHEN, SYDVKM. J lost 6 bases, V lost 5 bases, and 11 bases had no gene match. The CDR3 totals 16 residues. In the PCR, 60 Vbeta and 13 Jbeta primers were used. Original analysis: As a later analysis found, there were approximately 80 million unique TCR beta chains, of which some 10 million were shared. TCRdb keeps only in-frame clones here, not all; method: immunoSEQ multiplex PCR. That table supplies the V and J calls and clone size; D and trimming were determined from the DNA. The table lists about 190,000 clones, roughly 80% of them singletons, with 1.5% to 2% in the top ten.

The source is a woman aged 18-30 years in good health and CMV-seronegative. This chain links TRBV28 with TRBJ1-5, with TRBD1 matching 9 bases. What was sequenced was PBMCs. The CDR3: CASSRPGQGYSQPQHF. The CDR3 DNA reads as TGTGCCAGCAGTCGCCCGGGACAGGGTTACAGTCAGCCCCAGCATTTT.